This TCR beta chain was observed in a study of T cells expressing NK-cell markers. Study-level information: HCMV seropositivity characterized seven of the eight sequenced donors, and seronegativity one.

UMIs accompanied the 5'RACE template switching by which TCR beta cDNA was made. TCRdb re-called the 5' RACE reads, yielding one record per CDR3 amino acid sequence without DNA. This sample's table reports 350,000 to 500,000 distinct CDR3 sequences. Broader study findings: The same clonotypes also predominated in the CD3+CD56-NKG2C+ fraction of a handful of donors.

In germline, CDR1 is SQVTM, CDR2 ANQGSEA. The CDR3 extends over 12 amino acids. Comment on this clonotype: What it binds is unknown.

Sequences were obtained from blood T cells: a sorted CD56 or NKG2C T cell subset, CD4+ or CD8+ T cells, or bulk PBMC T cells (not recorded which). J is TRBJ2-3 and V is TRBV29-1. The TCR comes from a woman between 18 and 69 years old in good health. The CDR3: CSVGVSTDTQYF.